A single sample is the source of the 8 T cell receptor beta chains below, sequenced in a study of identical twins (dated by TCRdb to 2016 to 2017). Library preparation used 5' RACE. The sequencer was an Illumina HiSeq 2000. The public reads were reanalyzed by TCRdb: fastp trimming at Q25, MiXCR alignment, in-frame beta chains only. Rows merge per CDR3 protein into single entries with the most common DNA and genes. This sample comprises around 240,000 distinct CDR3 sequences, 7% of them detected only once. The ten most abundant clones make up 3% to 4.5% of the sample. This sample was also put to use in a study of yellow fever vaccine responses in identical twins.

The sequencing sample was made of memory (CD45RO+) T cells sorted from blood. Sample cell subset or site, as interpreted from the label and publication: CD45RO+ enriched T cells. Receptors originate from a woman younger than 30 in good health.

The table lists this clonotype with many counts. The rearrangement links TRBV5-1 to TRBJ2-4, with D perhaps TRBD1 (5 bases). The ends were cut back, 0 bases at V and 0 bases at J, with 13 bases in the middle. The germline gives CDR1 SGHRS, CDR2 YFSETQ. The CDR3 is 17 amino acids. CDR3: CASSLARQDIAKNIQYF. The CDR3 DNA sequence: TGCGCCAGCAGCTTGGCTCGCCAGGACATAGCCAAAAACATTCAGTACTTC.

V usage is TRBV29-1 and J usage is TRBJ2-5, with 10 bases that match TRBD1. The germline gives CDR1 SQVTM, CDR2 ANQGSEA. The CDR3 is made up of 17 amino acids. The V segment lost 2 bases and the J segment 1 base; nucleotides outside the gene matches: 10. CDR3 in DNA: TGCAGCGTTGAATTCGGTCGGAGGACAGGGGGCCAAGAGACCCAGTACTTC. Amino acid sequence: CSVEFGRRTGGQETQYF. Using reference TRBV29-1 and TRBJ2-5 for the parts outside the CDR3, the full variable domain is SAVISQKPSRDICQRGTSLTIQCQVDSQVTMMFWYRQQPGQSLTLIATANQGSEATYESGFVIDKFPISRPNLTFSTLTVSNMSPEDSSIYLCSVEFGRRTGGQETQYFGPGTRLLVL.

This clonotype appeared a few times. V is TRBV28 and J is TRBJ2-1; 10 bases fit TRBD2. Trimming cost V 6 bases and J 3 bases; bases outside gene matches: 5. Germline-derived CDR1 and CDR2 are MDHEN and SYDVKM. The CDR3 contains 15 residues. For the CDR3, the DNA is TGTGCCAGCAGACGAAGCGGGGGGGACTACAATGAGCAGTTCTTC. As protein: CASRRSGGDYNEQFF.

This clonotype was seen only a few times. The J gene is TRBJ1-5, the V gene TRBV2; D not certain. The CDR3 sequence is 15 residues long. Germline assignment: CDR1 SNHLY and CDR2 FYNNEI. Deletions cut 6 bases from V and 9 bases from J, with 21 bases between. The CDR3 loop is CASSPSGSLASPQHF. CDR3 DNA: TGTGCCAGCAGCCCCTCAGGATCCTTAGCCTCGCCCCAGCATTTT.

This clonotype was recorded many times. V is TRBV20-1 and J is TRBJ2-5; the match to TRBD2 covers 10 bases. This CDR3 region has 18 residues. The V gene's germline CDR1 is DFQATT and CDR2 SNEGSKA (reference sequence). The junction had 20 bases not matched to a gene; V was cut back by 6 bases and J by 4 bases. CDR3 protein: CSAKLLVLPSGGAETQYF. In DNA, the CDR3 is TGCAGTGCCAAATTACTAGTGTTACCCAGCGGGGGGGCAGAGACCCAGTACTTC.

The rearrangement links TRBV4-1 to TRBJ2-1; TRBD2 aligns across 12 bases. The CDR3 is made up of 16 amino acids. The V and J ends lost 2 bases and 6 bases, in that order; junction bases with no gene match: 5. CDR1 is MGHRA and CDR2 is YSYEKL in the germline V gene. CDR3 nucleotides: TGCGCCAGCAGCCAAAGACTAGCGGGAGAGGGCAATGAGCAGTTCTTC. Translation: CASSQRLAGEGNEQFF.

There are a few counts of this clonotype. The chain combines TRBV5-8 with TRBJ2-1, with 7 positions matching TRBD1. This CDR3 has 17 amino acids. Germline V lookup: CDR1 SGHTS, CDR2 YDEGEE. J lost 2 bases, V lost 1 base, and 9 bases had no gene match. The DNA of the CDR3 is TGTGCCAGCAGCTTGCAAAAGACAGGGCATCCCTACAATGAGCAGTTCTTC. This encodes CASSLQKTGHPYNEQFF.

This clonotype was detected ten times or more. The CDR3 DNA sequence: TGTGCCAGCAGCTCCTTGGGGATCGGGGAGCTGTTTTTT. This codes for CASSSLGIGELFF. The rearrangement joins TRBV7-7 to TRBJ2-2; D uncertain. V was pared by 4 bases and J by 7 bases, with 10 bases between. Germline loops: CDR1 SSHAT, CDR2 FNYEAQ (reference sequence). This CDR3 has 13 amino acids.